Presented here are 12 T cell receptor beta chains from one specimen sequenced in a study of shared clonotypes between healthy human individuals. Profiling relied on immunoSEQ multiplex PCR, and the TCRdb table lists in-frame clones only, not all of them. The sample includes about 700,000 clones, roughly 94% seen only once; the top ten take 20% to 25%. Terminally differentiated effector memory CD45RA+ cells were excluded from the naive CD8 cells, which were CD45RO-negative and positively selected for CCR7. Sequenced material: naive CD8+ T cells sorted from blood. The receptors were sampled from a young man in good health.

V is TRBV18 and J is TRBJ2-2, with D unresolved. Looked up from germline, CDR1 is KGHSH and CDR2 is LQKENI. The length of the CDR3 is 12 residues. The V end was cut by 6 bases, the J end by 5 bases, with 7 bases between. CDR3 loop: CASSGYTGELFF. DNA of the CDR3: TGTGCCAGCTCGGGGTATACCGGGGAGCTGTTTTTT.

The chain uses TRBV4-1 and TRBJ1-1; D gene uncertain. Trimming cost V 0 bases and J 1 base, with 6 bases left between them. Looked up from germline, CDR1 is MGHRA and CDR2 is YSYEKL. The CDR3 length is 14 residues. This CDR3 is CASSQDGPNTEAFF. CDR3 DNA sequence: TGCGCCAGCAGCCAAGATGGTCCGAACACTGAAGCTTTCTTT.

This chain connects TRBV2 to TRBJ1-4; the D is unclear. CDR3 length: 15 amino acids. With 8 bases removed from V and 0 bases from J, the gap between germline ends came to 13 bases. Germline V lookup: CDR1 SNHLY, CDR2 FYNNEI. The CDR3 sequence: CASGPEPATNEKLFF. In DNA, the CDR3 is TGTGCCAGCGGGCCAGAACCTGCAACTAATGAAAAACTGTTTTTT.

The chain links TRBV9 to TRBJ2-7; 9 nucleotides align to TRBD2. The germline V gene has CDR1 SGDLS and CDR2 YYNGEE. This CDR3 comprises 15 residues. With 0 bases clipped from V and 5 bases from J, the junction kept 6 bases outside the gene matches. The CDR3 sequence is CASSVGAGGKNEQYF. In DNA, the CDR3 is TGTGCCAGCAGCGTAGGCGCGGGAGGGAAGAACGAGCAGTACTTC.

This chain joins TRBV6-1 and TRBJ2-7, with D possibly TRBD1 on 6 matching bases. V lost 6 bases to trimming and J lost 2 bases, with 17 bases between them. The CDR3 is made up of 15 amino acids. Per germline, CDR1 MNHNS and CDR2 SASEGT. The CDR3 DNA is TGTGCCAGCAGCGAGGGCAGGGGTTTAACCTACGAGCAGTACTTC. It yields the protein CASSEGRGLTYEQYF.

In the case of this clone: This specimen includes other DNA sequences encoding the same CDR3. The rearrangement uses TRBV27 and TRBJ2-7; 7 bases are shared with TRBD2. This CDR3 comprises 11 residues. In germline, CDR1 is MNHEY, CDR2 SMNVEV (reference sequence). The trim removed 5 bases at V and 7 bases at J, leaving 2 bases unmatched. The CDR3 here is CASSLGGEQYF. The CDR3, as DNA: TGTGCCAGCAGTCTCGGGGGGGAGCAGTACTTC.

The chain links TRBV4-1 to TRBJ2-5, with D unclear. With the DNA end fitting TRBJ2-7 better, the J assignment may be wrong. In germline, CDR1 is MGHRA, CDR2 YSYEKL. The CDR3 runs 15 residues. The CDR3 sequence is CASSQQTEVTYEQYF. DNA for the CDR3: TGCGCCAGCAGCCAACAAACAGAGGTAACCTACGAGCAGTACTTC.

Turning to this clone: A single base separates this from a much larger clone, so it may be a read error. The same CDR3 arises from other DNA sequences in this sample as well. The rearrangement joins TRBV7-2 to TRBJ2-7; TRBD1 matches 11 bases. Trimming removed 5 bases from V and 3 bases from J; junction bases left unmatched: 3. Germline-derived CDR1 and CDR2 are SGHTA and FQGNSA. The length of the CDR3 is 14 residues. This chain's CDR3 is CASSPGTGGYEQYF. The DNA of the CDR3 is TGTGCCAGCAGCCCCGGGACAGGGGGCTACGAGCAGTACTTC. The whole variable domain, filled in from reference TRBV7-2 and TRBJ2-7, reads GAGVSQSPSNKVTEKGKDVELRCDPISGHTALYWYRQSLGQGLEFLIYFQGNSAPDKSGLPSDRFSAERTGGSVSTLTIQRTQQEDSAVYLCASSPGTGGYEQYFGPGTRLTVT.

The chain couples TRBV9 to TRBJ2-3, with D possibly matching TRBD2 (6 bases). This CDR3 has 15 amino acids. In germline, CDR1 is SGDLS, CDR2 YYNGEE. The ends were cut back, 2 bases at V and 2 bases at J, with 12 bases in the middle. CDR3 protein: CASSVHEGLTDTQYF. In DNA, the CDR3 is TGTGCCAGCAGCGTGCACGAGGGACTCACAGATACGCAGTATTTT.

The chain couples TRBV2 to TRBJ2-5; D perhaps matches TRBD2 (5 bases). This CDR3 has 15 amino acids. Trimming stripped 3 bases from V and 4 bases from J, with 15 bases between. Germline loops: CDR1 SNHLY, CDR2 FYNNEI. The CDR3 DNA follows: TGTGCCAGCAGTGACAGGACCCGCGGGTTAGAGACCCAGTACTTC. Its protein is CASSDRTRGLETQYF.

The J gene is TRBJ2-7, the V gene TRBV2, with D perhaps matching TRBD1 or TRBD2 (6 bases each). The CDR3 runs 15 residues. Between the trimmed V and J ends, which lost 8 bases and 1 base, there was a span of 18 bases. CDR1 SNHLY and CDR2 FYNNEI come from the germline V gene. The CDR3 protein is CASLPGWRGSYEQYF. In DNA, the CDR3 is TGTGCCAGCTTACCGGGATGGAGGGGGTCCTACGAGCAGTACTTC.

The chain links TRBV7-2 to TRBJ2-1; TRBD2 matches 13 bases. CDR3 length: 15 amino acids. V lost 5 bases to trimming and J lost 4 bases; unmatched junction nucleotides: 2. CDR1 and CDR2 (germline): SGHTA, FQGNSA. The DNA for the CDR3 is TGTGCCAGCAGCCGGACTAGCGGGAGTTACAATGAGCAGTTCTTC. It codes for CASSRTSGSYNEQFF.